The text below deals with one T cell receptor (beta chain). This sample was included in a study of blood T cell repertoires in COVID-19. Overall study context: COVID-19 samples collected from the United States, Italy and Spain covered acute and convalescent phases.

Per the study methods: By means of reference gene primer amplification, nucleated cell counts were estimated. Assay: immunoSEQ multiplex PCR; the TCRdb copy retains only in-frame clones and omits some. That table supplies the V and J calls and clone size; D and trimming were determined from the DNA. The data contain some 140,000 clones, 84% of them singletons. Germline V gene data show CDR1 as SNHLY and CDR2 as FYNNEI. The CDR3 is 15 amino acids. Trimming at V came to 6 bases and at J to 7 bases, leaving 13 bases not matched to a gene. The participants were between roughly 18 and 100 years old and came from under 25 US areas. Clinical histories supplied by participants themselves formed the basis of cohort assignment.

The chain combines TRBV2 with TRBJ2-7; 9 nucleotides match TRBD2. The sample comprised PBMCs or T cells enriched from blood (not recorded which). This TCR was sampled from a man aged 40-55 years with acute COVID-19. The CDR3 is CASSLLGGGGGEQYF. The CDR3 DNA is TGTGCCAGCAGCCTCTTAGGCGGGGGGGGAGGGGAGCAGTACTTC.